The subject of this entry is one T cell receptor beta chain. The sample holds one count of this clone. The specificity of this receptor is unknown. There are no base qualities to consult, and no much larger clone falls within one base. The entry originates in a study of cytomegalovirus exposure and HLA in healthy donors (dated by TCRdb to the late 2010s). General notes on the study: An earlier analysis of approximately 550 of the donors reported about 250 Gb of sequence data and 117 million unique TCR beta sequences from 150 million to 200 million T cells. Roughly 300 gigabases of sequencing data and 70 million to 85 million unique TCR sequences were included in an early release covering several hundred HLA-typed donors. Among the roughly 390 genotyped donors, under 90% belonged to the genetic ancestry cluster associated with self-reported Caucasian donors. The aim of the study was to test whether cataloging public T cell receptors could identify signatures of past pathogen exposure. Using immunosequencing, the study profiled T cell repertoires from some 670 subjects and related those repertoires to cytomegalovirus serostatus. A separate validation cohort of approximately 120 different subjects was used in addition to the approximately 700-subject first cohort. To predict cytomegalovirus infection status, the study combined high-throughput TCR immunosequencing, statistical association of individual TCRs with disease status, and machine learning. A later analysis re-examined previously published TCR beta repertoires from more than 650 donors and added high-resolution HLA genotyping to investigate patterns of TCR occurrence. Rather than drawing on any new phenotypic data, the later analysis identified candidate immune exposures from TCR beta sequences and the way those sequences occurred across donors. In an earlier analysis of a few hundred of the donors, high-throughput TCR beta sequencing was used to judge whether each TCR beta V gene segment behaved as functional or pseudogenic. Donor age, sex, ethnicity and CMV serostatus were compiled together with the repertoire data. Genome-wide SNP genotypes for about three fifths of the 666 donors were used in a later genetic analysis, which treated that subset as a discovery cohort. All discovery cohort repertoires had been generated on a single sequencing platform. Class I and class II HLA loci were covered by the typing at four-digit resolution. The number of donors typed differed by locus, with 629-630 for A, B, C, DRB1 and DQB1, more than 500 for DQA1, 606 for DPA1, and some 450 for DPB1. A few DR-DQ haplotypes were handled as single units for association and clustering because linkage in the cohort was strong. Among 300 to 450 genotyped donors of the cohort, an average of around 240,000 unique TCR beta nucleotide sequences were sequenced per donor, roughly 18% of them non-productive. Findings and caveats that apply to the study as a whole: HLA typing was unavailable for some donors at each locus, so association tests used only the typed subset. A later genetic analysis reported fewer N-insertions in productive TCRs among donors in an Asian-associated ancestry cluster than the roughly 620-donor mean. In both the original and validation cohorts, the classifier was reported to diagnose cytomegalovirus status with high specificity and sensitivity. Specific HLA alleles were associated with about 17,000 TCR beta sequences at a false discovery rate of 0.05 in a later analysis. Because counts were too low, about 18 rarely observed V segments, including chromosome 9 orphons, were left out of the earlier analysis of a few hundred of the donors. When HLA alleles, especially DR and DQ, strongly co-occurred, attributing TCR associations to individual alleles was difficult. While some public TCRs were present in many individuals, most TCR sequences turned up only very rarely across donors. A further reported finding was that TCR beta sequences accurately predicted the HLA-A and HLA-B alleles for most subjects in the first cohort. A later analysis reported that several top co-occurrence clusters appeared linked to parvovirus B19, influenza, CMV and Epstein-Barr virus. In a later analysis, the rate of TCR association differed among HLA loci, with DRB1 alleles having the most associated TCRs and HLA-C alleles having the fewest. According to a later analysis, most CMV-associated TCR beta chains appeared to be HLA-restricted, and the HLA associations seemed to be driven largely by CMV exposure. In a later analysis, HLA-associated TCR beta chains were found to be more clonally expanded and to have lower generation probabilities than equally common non-associated chains. A cluster of highly shared sequence variants was judged likely to be a technical artifact of the sequencing pipeline. A later genetic analysis associated a missense DCLRE1C variant with V-gene and J-gene trimming of TCR beta chains, and an independent cohort replicated the association. Because the 87-base-pair reads could not distinguish some IMGT-functional V segments, including TRBV6-2 and TRBV6-3, those segments were excluded. Presence/absence analyses assumed roughly uniform sequencing depth across donors, an assumption that may not hold. Linkage disequilibrium might explain the correlated functional status among segregating V segments, but an unknown experimental factor could not be excluded. The only immune exposure information available for the cohort was CMV serostatus. Broadly in line with IMGT annotations, most TCR beta V segments showed up in productive rearrangements about 87% or about 30% of the time in an earlier analysis of about 500 of the donors. A total of 150 or so TCR beta chains were listed by the study as associated with cytomegalovirus. The authors suggested that the approach could potentially be extended to other disease states and immunological phenotypes. A few of the identified cytomegalovirus-associated TCR beta chains were confirmed in vitro to be specific for cytomegalovirus antigens. The cohort was sequenced for TCR beta chains only, and without alpha or paired-chain data the features that could be detected were limited.

Measured from the cysteine to the phenylalanine, the CDR3 is 15 residues long. The only DNA kept is the CDR3, 45 bases in frame from the first base. The germline V gene provides CDR1 LGHNA and CDR2 YSLEER. The V end gives up 0 bases and the J end 8 bases, leaving 2 bases in the junction not matched to a gene. In total, approximately 690 healthy bone marrow donors made up the cohort. Cohort members were all nominally healthy when sampled, although unrecorded immune exposures were likely present. The donor tested CMV seronegative, placing the donor among the 350 or so seronegative members of the cohort. Each donor provided a peripheral blood sample, and peripheral blood mononuclear cells were used for TCR beta sequencing. The Qiagen DNeasy Blood Extraction Kit was used to extract genomic DNA from the blood cell samples. The library was made by the immunoSEQ multiplex PCR assay. A mixture of 60 forward primers for TCR Vbeta segments and 13 reverse primers for TCR Jbeta segments was used in the multiplex PCR. The CDR3 region of rearranged TCR beta genes was amplified from genomic DNA by a multiplex PCR assay. On the Illumina HiSeq System, the amplified TCR beta libraries were sequenced as 87-base-pair reads. The authors' pipeline ran thus. Across the 670 or so repertoires, a later analysis counted tens of millions of unique TCR beta chains, 9 million to 14 million of which were shared by at least two donors. To remove PCR and sequencing errors, raw reads were error-corrected and collapsed into unique sequences using a nearest-neighbor algorithm that merged closely related sequences. To assign V, D and J gene segments, CDR3 sequences were aligned to IMGT reference sequences. For a sequence to be retained, a match of at least six nucleotides was required to both a V gene segment and a J gene segment. A rearrangement was called productive if the CDR3 had no stop codons and remained in frame with V and J, and every other rearrangement was called non-productive. CDR3 was defined according to IMGT convention as the region running from the second conserved V-encoded cysteine to the conserved J-encoded phenylalanine. The earlier analysis of about 620 of the donors excluded sequences that lacked an unambiguous match to a single V gene segment. In an earlier analysis of almost 600 of the donors, a V segment was called functional when productive rearrangements were above 56.7%, and segregating when the standard deviation between donors exceeded 5%. To diagnose cytomegalovirus status from the catalog of TCR beta chain sequences, a statistical classification framework was built. In a later analysis, TCR nucleotide sequences were compared against IMGT/GENE-DB human TR gene sequences so that V and J genes could be assigned. The TCRdist pipeline was used in a later analysis to assign CDR3 sequences and most-parsimonious VDJ recombination scenarios. In a later analysis, each TCR beta chain was defined by its CDR3 amino acid sequence together with its V-gene family, and reads lacking a unique V-gene family were excluded. As a way to deal with suspected cross-contamination and a sequencing artifact, a later analysis dropped 450 to 600 nucleotide sequences that were highly shared and had low generation probability. A later analysis calculated a clonal expansion index for each public chain from normalized within-repertoire ranks of inferred template counts. In a later analysis, generation probabilities were computed using a VDJ recombination model fitted to out-of-frame rearrangements, and the results were checked against IGoR. In a later analysis, hypergeometric tests were used to score TCR-TCR, TCR-HLA and TCR-CMV co-occurrence, with a repertoire-size bias correction applied to TCR pairs. A later analysis estimated false discovery rates by permuting HLA or CMV assignments 20 times. In a later analysis, co-occurring TCRs were grouped using DBSCAN, with TCRdist sequence similarity added in when clustering inside HLA-allele-positive subsets. Repertoires with fewer than 30,000 or more than 120,000 public chains were left out of co-occurrence clustering, as were four to six repertoires with anomalous nucleotide sharing. Drawn from immuneACCESS, this table holds only the in-frame rearrangements with V and J called that TCRdb kept. Clones are partly lost; checked studies trace under half to an unresolved V gene and leave the rest unexplained. That table furnishes V, J and clone size, whereas the DNA furnished D and trimming. This sample comprises 190,000 or so clones, around 83% of them detected only once. Roughly 1.5% of the sample is in the top ten clones.

This TCR came from a middle-aged man in good health and CMV-seronegative. The sequence is built from TRBV4-3 and TRBJ1-6, with 9 bases in between that match TRBD1. Sequencing was carried out using PBMCs. The CDR3 protein sequence reads: CASSQDDRGDSPLHF. The nucleotides read TGCGCCAGCAGCCAAGATGACAGGGGGGATTCACCCCTCCACTTT.